These 5 T cell receptor beta chains were all obtained from the same sample, sequenced in a study of memory CD4+ T cells and cytomegalovirus serostatus. Single viable CD3+CD4+CD8-CD45RO+ cells were sorted as the memory CD4+ T cells. The method was immunoSEQ multiplex PCR; TCRdb's version includes in-frame clones alone and lacks a portion of them. There are approximately 60,000 clones in the sample; 60% to 75% occur only once, and over 2% lies in the top ten. Sequencing was carried out using memory CD4+ T cells from blood. The receptors shown here come from an adult in good health and CMV-seropositive.

V gene TRBV18 combines with J gene TRBJ1-5; D not certain. CDR1 is KGHSH, CDR2 LQKENI, per germline. This CDR3 contains 13 residues. V dropped 3 bases and J dropped 7 bases, with 10 bases sitting between them. CDR3 in amino acids: CASSPGSRQPQHF. The CDR3 DNA sequence: TGTGCCAGCTCACCCGGCAGTCGGCAGCCCCAGCATTTT.

This sequence joins TRBV5-4 and TRBJ1-1; 8 bases agree with TRBD1. This CDR3 contains 15 residues. CDR1 and CDR2 (germline): SGHNT, YYREEE (reference sequence). V gave up 1 base and J gave up 6 bases; unmatched junction bases: 8. The CDR3 reads CASSLRQGAESEAFF. The CDR3 nucleotides are TGTGCCAGCAGCTTGCGGCAGGGGGCGGAATCTGAAGCTTTCTTT.

The chain couples TRBV7-9 to TRBJ2-7; D may correspond to TRBD1 or TRBD2 (5 bases each). This CDR3 is 12 amino acids long. Germline V lookup: CDR1 SEHNR, CDR2 FQNEAQ (reference sequence). The ends were cut back, 1 base at V and 12 bases at J, with 13 bases in the middle. CDR3 loop: CASSLDDGTGYF. CDR3 bases: TGTGCCAGCAGCTTAGATGACGGGACGGGGTACTTC.

The rearrangement uses TRBV30 and TRBJ2-1, with D perhaps given as TRBD1 or TRBD2 (6 bases each). CDR3 size: 15 residues. Trimming shortened V by 0 bases and J by 8 bases, and 17 bases separated the two germline ends. Germline CDR1 and CDR2: GTSNPN and SVGIG (reference sequence). CDR3 amino acids: CAWSVLGRGGDEQFF. The CDR3 nucleotides read TGTGCCTGGAGTGTACTCGGCAGGGGAGGTGATGAGCAGTTCTTC. Complete variable domain (other parts from reference TRBV30 and TRBJ2-1): SQTIHQWPATLVQPVGSPLSLECTVEGTSNPNLYWYRQAAGRGLQLLFYSVGIGQISSEVPQNLSASRPQDRQFILSSKKLLLSDSGFYLCAWSVLGRGGDEQFFGPGTRLTVL.

The chain has TRBV19 and TRBJ2-7, with D unclear. V gave up 1 base and J gave up 1 base, with 11 bases separating them. This CDR3 contains 15 residues. Germline CDR1 and CDR2: LNHDA and SQIVND (reference sequence). CDR3 sequence (DNA): TGTGCCAGTAGTATAGTTGGTTCAGGATCCTACGAGCAGTACTTC. It is translated as CASSIVGSGSYEQYF.